What follows are 21 T cell receptor beta chains derived from one specimen sequenced in a study of T cells in Graves' hyperthyroidism and ophthalmopathy. The TCR beta CDR3 regions underwent amplification using RNA transcripts as the source. The HTBI primer set drove a first-round RT-PCR of the TCR CDR3. TCRdb used MiXCR to reprocess the multiplex PCR reads, holding one entry per CDR3 protein. The sample lists a few hundred thousand distinct CDR3 sequences, 20% occurring once. The sample taken for sequencing was blood. These receptors all stem from a man aged 18 to 30 with Graves' hyperthyroidism.

This clonotype was counted between two and nine times. The V and J genes are TRBV11-1 and TRBJ2-5; 8 bases are a match to TRBD2. Germline lookup yields CDR1 SGHAT and CDR2 FQDESV (reference sequence). Unmatched junction bases numbered 14, after V lost 5 bases and J lost 0 bases. CDR3 length: 18 amino acids. This CDR3 is CASSPEVVAGSYQETQYF. CDR3 in DNA: TGTGCCAGCAGCCCCGAGGTAGTAGCGGGGTCGTACCAAGAGACCCAGTACTTC. Full variable domain (rest looked up from reference TRBV11-1 and TRBJ2-5): EAEVAQSPRYKITEKSQAVAFWCDPISGHATLYWYRQILGQGPELLVQFQDESVVDDSQLPKDRFSAERLKGVDSTLKIQPAELGDSAMYLCASSPEVVAGSYQETQYFGPGTRLLVL.

The V gene is TRBV9, the J gene TRBJ1-3; D is unresolved. Germline assignment: CDR1 SGDLS and CDR2 YYNGEE. Trimming left V 0 bases short and J 1 base short, with 8 bases between. The CDR3 length is 15 residues. The CDR3: CASSVALGSGNTIYF. Written as DNA, the CDR3 is TGTGCCAGCAGCGTAGCTTTAGGGTCTGGAAACACCATATATTTT.

As concerns this clonotype: A read error may be the cause here, since a much bigger clone is one base away. V is TRBV12-3 or TRBV12-4 and J is TRBJ1-5; D remains ambiguous. This CDR3 comprises 15 residues. The CDR3 reads CASSKSEARNRPQHF. In DNA form, the CDR3 reads TGTGCCAGCAGTAAGAGTGAGGCCCGCAATCGGCCCCAGCATTTT.

This clonotype was counted many times. The rearrangement links TRBV6-2 or TRBV6-3 to TRBJ2-5; the D is unclear. This CDR3 region has 12 residues. Trimming removed 7 bases from V and 5 bases from J, with 11 bases in between. CDR1 is MNHEY, CDR2 SVGEGT, per germline. The CDR3 loop is CASNLRQETQYF. Here the CDR3 DNA reads TGTGCCAGCAACTTACGTCAGGAGACCCAGTACTTC.

In its sample, this clonotype was seen a few times. The V and J genes are TRBV2 and TRBJ2-7; the D gene is possibly TRBD1 (5 bases). V lost 6 bases, J lost 0 bases, and 12 bases lay in between. Germline-derived CDR1 and CDR2 are SNHLY and FYNNEI. This CDR3 is 14 amino acids long. Written as DNA, the CDR3 is TGTGCCAGCAGGGCGACAGTCTTCTCCTACGAGCAGTACTTC. Residues: CASRATVFSYEQYF.

This clonotype was recorded many times. Here the CDR3 DNA reads TGTGCCAGCAGCGGCATTTGGGGTTGGCCCAGGGCTGAAGCTTTCTTT. It translates to CASSGIWGWPRAEAFF. J is TRBJ1-1 and V is TRBV6-1; D is possibly TRBD1 (5 bases). The germline CDR1 and CDR2 sequences are MNHNS and SASEGT. The CDR3 spans 16 residues. Trimming removed 6 bases from V and 6 bases from J, with 23 bases in between.

This clonotype was seen a few times. This chain uses TRBV7-9 with TRBJ1-1; the D is unclear. CDR1 is SEHNR and CDR2 is FQNEAQ in the germline V gene (reference sequence). The V and J ends lost 0 bases and 5 bases respectively, with 13 bases between them. The CDR3 length is 15 residues. Here the CDR3 DNA reads TGTGCCAGCAGCTTAGCGGTCGGTTGGCAGACTGAAGCTTTCTTT. Residues: CASSLAVGWQTEAFF. The full variable domain, its missing parts supplied by reference TRBV7-9 and TRBJ1-1, is DTGVSQNPRHKITKRGQNVTFRCDPISEHNRLYWYRQTLGQGPEFLTYFQNEAQLEKSRLLSDRFSAERPKGSFSTLEIQRTEQGDSAMYLCASSLAVGWQTEAFFGQGTRLTVV.

This clonotype has ten or more counts. The chain has TRBV28 and TRBJ2-5; 10 bases match TRBD1. CDR1 is MDHEN and CDR2 is SYDVKM in the germline V gene. The V gene end was trimmed by 5 bases and the J gene end by 5 bases; junction bases not matched to a gene: 8. The CDR3 runs to 15 residues. As DNA, the CDR3 is TGTGCCAGCAGTCCACGGACAGGGGGGGTGGAGACCCAGTACTTC. Its translation is CASSPRTGGVETQYF.

Turning to this clonotype: A read error may explain this, as a much larger clone is one base away. This chain connects TRBV2 to TRBJ1-1; no clear D. There are 15 residues in the CDR3. Germline V lookup: CDR1 SNHLY, CDR2 FYNNEI. CDR3 loop: CDSSPDPVGSTEAFF. CDR3 sequence (DNA): TGTGACAGCAGCCCCGACCCGGTCGGGAGCACTGAAGCTTTCTTT.

Ten or more counts support this clonotype. The rearrangement links TRBV5-1 to TRBJ2-2; D may correspond to TRBD1 or TRBD2 (5 bases each). This CDR3 comprises 15 residues. Germline V gene data show CDR1 as SGHRS and CDR2 as YFSETQ. The germline V and J ends were trimmed by 0 bases and 3 bases, with 9 bases remaining between them. DNA for the CDR3: TGCGCCAGCAGCTTGGCTGTGGGGGACACCGGGGAGCTGTTTTTT. Protein: CASSLAVGDTGELFF.

The chain couples TRBV5-1 to TRBJ2-5; possibly TRBD2 for D (5 bases). V lost 4 bases, J lost 0 bases, and 13 bases lay in between. The germline gives CDR1 SGHRS, CDR2 YFSETQ. CDR3 length: 15 residues. CDR3 DNA sequence: TGCGCCAGCAGCCTGGCTCCCGGGAACCAAGAGACCCAGTACTTC. It encodes CASSLAPGNQETQYF.

The chain employs TRBV7-8 and TRBJ2-7; D ambiguous. Trimming shortened V by 4 bases and J by 3 bases, and 10 bases separated the two germline ends. The CDR3 totals 13 residues. Germline lookup yields CDR1 SGHVS and CDR2 FQNEAQ. The DNA for the CDR3 is TGTGCCAGCAGCTCACGGTCCTTCTACGAGCAGTACTTC. Its protein product is CASSSRSFYEQYF.

This clonotype appeared many times. The V gene is TRBV19, the J gene TRBJ1-5; D is unresolved. Germline lookup yields CDR1 LNHDA and CDR2 SQIVND (reference sequence). This CDR3 has 13 amino acids. With 10 bases removed from V and 0 bases from J, the gap between germline ends came to 10 bases. The CDR3 loop is CATSASSNQPQHF. CDR3 nucleotides: TGTGCCACCAGCGCATCTAGCAATCAGCCCCAGCATTTT.

Ten or more counts support this clonotype. The V and J genes are TRBV20-1 and TRBJ1-5; no clear D. Trimming cost V 8 bases and J 3 bases, with 11 bases left between them. The CDR3 runs 12 residues. CDR1 is DFQATT and CDR2 is SNEGSKA in the germline V gene (reference sequence). Here the CDR3 DNA reads TGCAGTATTCGGGCCTCCAATCAGCCCCAGCATTTT. Residues: CSIRASNQPQHF.

In its sample, this clonotype was seen many times. The chain employs TRBV29-1 and TRBJ1-1; D uncertain. CDR3 length: 14 residues. Trimming took off 4 bases at V and 8 bases at J, with 20 bases between the two ends. The germline CDR1 and CDR2 sequences are SQVTM and ANQGSEA. The CDR3 DNA is TGCAGCGTTGCTTCCGGTCGTTTGGGCGGCGAAGCTTTCTTT. Translation gives CSVASGRLGGEAFF.

V usage is TRBV19 and J usage is TRBJ1-1, with 7 bases that match TRBD1. Germline V gives CDR1 LNHDA, CDR2 SQIVND (reference sequence). CDR3 size: 12 residues. The ends lost 5 bases at V and 4 bases at J; junction bases unmatched: 1. CDR3 DNA sequence: TGTGCCAGTAGTTGGACAGGCACTGAAGCTTTCTTT. This codes for CASSWTGTEAFF. The whole variable domain, remainder taken from reference TRBV19 and TRBJ1-1, is DGGITQSPKYLFRKEGQNVTLSCEQNLNHDAMYWYRQDPGQGLRLIYYSQIVNDFQKGDIAEGYSVSREKKESFPLTVTSAQKNPTAFYLCASSWTGTEAFFGQGTRLTVV.

This clonotype was found many times. This sequence joins TRBV12-3 or TRBV12-4 and TRBJ1-1; D remains ambiguous. V was cut by 5 bases and J by 5 bases, with 12 bases left in between. The CDR3 extends over 13 amino acids. CDR3 protein: CASSLRSRTEAFF. CDR3 coding DNA: TGTGCCAGCAGTCTCCGCAGCCGGACTGAAGCTTTCTTT.

The rearrangement links TRBV6-1 to TRBJ1-5, with a tentative D call TRBD1 (6 bases). V lost 7 bases and J lost 0, with 10 bases in between. Germline V CDR1 and CDR2: MNHNS, SASEGT. The CDR3 consists of 14 residues. As DNA, the CDR3 is TGTGCCAGCACTAACAGGGCTAGCAATCAGCCCCAGCATTTT. Its translation: CASTNRASNQPQHF.

This clonotype was recorded many times. The chain recombines TRBV28 with TRBJ1-5; 9 nucleotides line up with TRBD1. V dropped 6 bases and J dropped 6; count of bases not matched to a gene: 9. The CDR3 is 15 amino acids. Germline loops: CDR1 MDHEN, CDR2 SYDVKM. CDR3 in DNA: TGTGCCAGCAGACATACAGGGGGCAGAGGTCAGCCCCAGCATTTT. Translation gives CASRHTGGRGQPQHF.

There are many counts of this clonotype. CDR3 nucleotide sequence: TGTGCCAGCAGTCCGATCCCGACAGGGGAAGAGACCCAGTACTTC. It specifies CASSPIPTGEETQYF. The genes are TRBV7-9 and TRBJ2-5, with 8 bases identical to TRBD1. V lost 6 bases and J lost 3; bases outside the gene matches: 9. The CDR3 is 15 amino acids. Germline CDR1 and CDR2: SEHNR and FQNEAQ (reference sequence).

This clonotype was seen at least ten times. The genes are TRBV4-1 and TRBJ1-2, with 9 bases identical to TRBD1. CDR1 MGHRA and CDR2 YSYEKL come from the germline V gene. The CDR3 has 14 residues. After removal of 4 bases from V and 5 bases from J, the junction contained 5 bases not matched to a gene. CDR3 region: CASSRSGQGYGYTF. CDR3 nucleotides: TGCGCCAGCAGCCGATCTGGACAGGGGTATGGCTACACCTTC.